What follows are 20 T cell receptor beta chains derived from one specimen sequenced in a study of control samples from healthy donors and cancer patients. Using immunoSEQ multiplex PCR, the repertoire was profiled, and TCRdb retains in-frame clones only, with some absent. The sample consists of about 130,000 clones, about 88% of them appearing once. Sequences were obtained from blood. The source of these receptors is a man in his fifties or sixties in good health.

The chain links TRBV28 to TRBJ2-1; TRBD1 aligns across 7 bases. The CDR3 length is 15 residues. J lost 3 bases, V lost 6 bases, and 8 bases had no gene match. The germline V gene has CDR1 MDHEN and CDR2 SYDVKM. CDR3 sequence: CASRSPGQIYNEQFF. The CDR3 DNA reads TGTGCCAGCAGGTCTCCGGGACAGATCTACAATGAGCAGTTCTTC.

The V call is TRBV19, the J call TRBJ1-6; D possibly corresponds to TRBD1 (5 bases). This CDR3 is built from 14 residues. In germline, CDR1 is LNHDA, CDR2 SQIVND (reference sequence). V was pared by 3 bases and J by 7 bases, with 10 bases between. CDR3 bases: TGTGCCAGTAGTATGTGGGGGGGAAATTCACCCCTCCACTTT. Translated, it gives CASSMWGGNSPLHF.

This clone was counted between two and nine times. The chain joins TRBV27 to TRBJ1-1; 7 bases fit TRBD1. With V trimmed by 5 bases and J by 7 bases, 16 bases remained unmatched. This CDR3 is 16 amino acids long. The germline V gene has CDR1 MNHEY and CDR2 SMNVEV (reference sequence). CDR3 nucleotides: TGTGCCAGCAGTCCCAACCTCCGGGACAGCAGGTATGAAGCTTTCTTT. Residues: CASSPNLRDSRYEAFF.

V is TRBV7-9 and J is TRBJ1-1; D not certain. V dropped 4 bases and J dropped 1 base, with 7 bases sitting between them. In germline, CDR1 is SEHNR, CDR2 FQNEAQ (reference sequence). This CDR3 contains 13 residues. The DNA of the CDR3 is TGTGCCAGCAGCTCTTCACCGAACACTGAAGCTTTCTTT. Its translation: CASSSSPNTEAFF. The full variable domain, in which reference TRBV7-9 and TRBJ1-1 provide the parts outside the CDR3, is DTGVSQNPRHKITKRGQNVTFRCDPISEHNRLYWYRQTLGQGPEFLTYFQNEAQLEKSRLLSDRFSAERPKGSFSTLEIQRTEQGDSAMYLCASSSSPNTEAFFGQGTRLTVV.

This clone was seen ten or more times. The V and J genes are TRBV7-9 and TRBJ1-1, with D maybe TRBD1 (5 bases). Germline CDR1 reads SEHNR; CDR2 reads FQNEAQ (reference sequence). This CDR3 is 14 amino acids long. V was trimmed by 6 bases and J by 4 bases, leaving 15 bases between them. The CDR3 coding sequence is TGTGCCAGCAGTGATACCCACGGGGGCACTGAAGCTTTCTTT. As protein: CASSDTHGGTEAFF.

This clone was seen only once. V is TRBV6-1 and J is TRBJ2-5; D remains unclear. CDR1 MNHNS and CDR2 SASEGT come from the germline V gene. This CDR3 contains 14 residues. V lost 2 bases, J lost 7 bases, and 14 bases lay in between. The DNA of the CDR3 is TGTGCCAGCAGTGAAAGGCCAGGCCGACGGACCCAGTACTTC. It codes for CASSERPGRRTQYF.

Only a few counts were recorded for this clone. The chain employs TRBV5-1 and TRBJ2-1; 8 bases align to TRBD2. Germline assignment: CDR1 SGHRS and CDR2 YFSETQ. This CDR3 has 14 amino acids. Trimming cost V 7 bases and J 14 bases; bases outside gene matches: 17. As DNA, the CDR3 is TGCGCCAGCGCATACAAGATAGCGGGGACGGCGAAGTTCTTC. The encoded protein is CASAYKIAGTAKFF. The full variable domain, with the rest looked up from reference TRBV5-1 and TRBJ2-1, is KAGVTQTPRYLIKTRGQQVTLSCSPISGHRSVSWYQQTPGQGLQFLFEYFSETQRNKGNFPGRFSGRQFSNSRSEMNVSTLELGDSALYLCASAYKIAGTAKFFGPGTRLTVL.

The V gene is TRBV29-1, the J gene TRBJ2-6; the D is unclear. In germline, CDR1 is SQVTM, CDR2 ANQGSEA. V shed 7 bases and J shed 2 bases, with 9 bases lying between them. There are 13 residues in the CDR3. CDR3: CSALVTGANVLTF. CDR3 coding DNA: TGCAGCGCCTTAGTCACTGGGGCCAACGTCCTGACTTTC.

The V and J genes are TRBV4-1 and TRBJ2-7, with 7 nucleotides matching TRBD2. V lost 4 bases and J lost 4; bases outside the gene matches: 16. From germline, CDR1 is MGHRA and CDR2 YSYEKL. This CDR3 is 17 amino acids long. CDR3 residues: CASSPLKATGLGYEQYF. The CDR3 bases are TGCGCCAGCAGCCCACTAAAAGCAACCGGACTAGGATACGAGCAGTACTTC.

This clone was seen only a few times. The V and J genes are TRBV6-5 and TRBJ1-1, with no clear D. Trimming took off 8 bases at V and 11 bases at J, with 12 bases between the two ends. Germline CDR1 and CDR2: MNHEY and SVGAGI. The CDR3 is 10 residues long. CDR3 nucleotide sequence: TGTGCCAGCGGATATTTGGGGGCTTTCTTT. As protein: CASGYLGAFF.

The chain employs TRBV2 and TRBJ2-1, with D possibly being TRBD1 (5 bases). The germline V and J ends were trimmed by 8 bases and 2 bases, with 16 bases remaining between them. Germline assignment: CDR1 SNHLY and CDR2 FYNNEI. The CDR3 has 15 residues. The CDR3 sequence: CASPQTRVPYNEQFF. In DNA, the CDR3 is TGTGCCAGCCCCCAAACCAGGGTTCCCTACAATGAGCAGTTCTTC.

The rearrangement uses TRBV27 and TRBJ2-7; 8 nucleotides line up with TRBD1. Germline lookup yields CDR1 MNHEY and CDR2 SMNVEV (reference sequence). The junction had 8 bases not matched to a gene; V was cut back by 4 bases and J by 3 bases. This CDR3 spans 15 amino acids. CDR3: CASSSLDRAGYEQYF. The CDR3 coding sequence is TGTGCCAGCAGTTCCTTGGACAGGGCCGGCTACGAGCAGTACTTC.

The chain carries TRBV30 and TRBJ2-7; possibly TRBD1 for D (5 bases). This CDR3 has 12 residues. CDR1 is GTSNPN, CDR2 SVGIG, per germline (reference sequence). The germline V and J ends were trimmed by 1 base and 3 bases, with 7 bases remaining between them. The CDR3 sequence is CAWSADSYEQYF. The CDR3 nucleotides are TGTGCCTGGAGTGCCGACAGCTACGAGCAGTACTTC.

The chain combines TRBV27 with TRBJ1-3; 9 positions agree with TRBD1. This CDR3 region has 15 residues. Trimming took 6 bases from V and 4 from J; bases not matched to a gene: 7. Germline V gene lookup returns CDR1 MNHEY and CDR2 SMNVEV (reference sequence). The CDR3: CASSPATGGGNTIYF. CDR3 in DNA: TGTGCCAGCAGCCCAGCGACAGGGGGAGGAAACACCATATATTTT.

J is TRBJ2-7 and V is TRBV6-9, with a possible D match to TRBD1 (6 bases). Between the trimmed V and J ends, which lost 4 bases and 1 base, there was a span of 23 bases. The CDR3 length is 18 residues. Per the germline V gene, CDR1 is MNHGY and CDR2 is SVAAGI. The CDR3 protein is CASSWHLYRVWLSYEQYF. Here the CDR3 DNA reads TGTGCCAGCAGTTGGCACCTTTACAGGGTCTGGCTGTCCTACGAGCAGTACTTC.

V and J are TRBV18 and TRBJ2-7; D gene uncertain. The V end lost 5 bases, the J end lost 7 bases, and 18 bases lay between the germline ends. CDR3 size: 14 residues. Germline V gene sequence: CDR1 KGHSH, CDR2 LQKENI. DNA of the CDR3: TGTGCCAGCTCAGAGACGGCCTTCCTAGGGGAGCAGTACTTC. Translating it yields CASSETAFLGEQYF.

The chain uses TRBV30 and TRBJ2-5, with D uncertain. V dropped 4 bases and J dropped 1 base, with 10 bases sitting between them. The CDR3 is 13 residues long. Germline V gives CDR1 GTSNPN, CDR2 SVGIG (reference sequence). The CDR3 spells CAWTWQLQETQYF. The CDR3 DNA sequence: TGTGCCTGGACGTGGCAGCTCCAAGAGACCCAGTACTTC. The full variable domain, rest sourced from reference TRBV30 and TRBJ2-5, is SQTIHQWPATLVQPVGSPLSLECTVEGTSNPNLYWYRQAAGRGLQLLFYSVGIGQISSEVPQNLSASRPQDRQFILSSKKLLLSDSGFYLCAWTWQLQETQYFGPGTRLLVL.

The chain carries TRBV7-2 and TRBJ1-3; no clear D. The CDR3 totals 15 residues. V was trimmed by 1 base and J by 4 bases, leaving 11 bases between them. CDR1 is SGHTA and CDR2 is FQGNSA in the germline V gene. CDR3 nucleotides: TGTGCCAGCAGCTTAGGTTGGGGAGAGGGAAACACCATATATTTT. Its translation: CASSLGWGEGNTIYF.

V gene TRBV5-4 combines with J gene TRBJ1-2; D ambiguous. V was pared by 2 bases and J by 6 bases, with 14 bases between. Germline V lookup: CDR1 SGHNT, CDR2 YYREEE (reference sequence). The CDR3 totals 14 residues. CDR3 in DNA: TGTGCCAGCAGCTTTTGGGGTACGCCAAATGGCTACACCTTC. This encodes CASSFWGTPNGYTF.

V gene TRBV3-1 (or the pseudogene TRBV3-2) combines with J gene TRBJ2-1; the D call may be TRBD1 or TRBD2 (5 bases each). Germline V gene sequence: CDR1 LGHDT, CDR2 YNNKEL (reference sequence). The CDR3 spans 11 residues. V gave up 4 bases and J gave up 7 bases, with 5 bases separating them. CDR3 in DNA: TGTGCCAGCAGCCGGGGGAATGAGCAGTTCTTC. Translated: CASSRGNEQFF.